This section outlines one TCR beta chain sequence together with its context. The table lists this clonotype with many counts. Its antigen specificity is not known. Base qualities were left out, and no much larger clone turns up one base away. Patients with uncontrolled infections, other autoimmune diseases, pregnancy or lactation were excluded. Diagnoses relied on clinical symptoms, serum thyroxine and TRAb, thyroid ultrasound and orbital computed tomography. Total RNA was extracted using Trizol reagent, and RNA quality was assessed on an Agilent 2100 Bioanalyzer. The data belong to a study of T cells in Graves' hyperthyroidism and ophthalmopathy (dated by TCRdb to between 2017 and 2020). About the full investigation: A discovery cohort of roughly 100 patients, approximately 44 with Graves' ophthalmopathy and about 60 with stable Graves' hyperthyroidism, was used to find distinguishing TCR V-J signatures. Whether ophthalmopathy could be predicted prospectively was tested in an independent validation cohort made up of under 20 hyperthyroidism patients plus 17 patients who later progressed to ophthalmopathy. The roughly 94 discovery patients were randomly split 7:3 into training and test sets. The study also compared thyroid tissue and blood T-cell repertoires from several Graves' hyperthyroidism patients. Following sampling, methimazole starting at 30 mg daily was given to hyperthyroidism patients, and high-dose intravenous methylprednisolone was given to ophthalmopathy patients. The paper reports TCR Vbeta CDR3 sequencing of roughly 140 peripheral blood samples: under 45 ophthalmopathy, under 80 hyperthyroidism and 17 progressor patients.

Study-level results and caveats: In validation, the model predicted progression to ophthalmopathy with over 60% sensitivity and about 73% specificity, a median of 6.5 months before onset. Ophthalmopathy was separated from stable hyperthyroidism by a 13 V-J signature model, with roughly 88% sensitivity and approximately 81% specificity obtained in cross-validation and 80%/75% obtained in testing. Most expanded thyroid clonotypes (frequency above 0.001) were also found in blood, which suggests that blood repertoires may mirror thyroid immune responses. No statistical method was used to set the sample size in advance, and investigators knew the group allocation.

As encoded in the germline V gene, CDR1 is KGHDR while CDR2 is SFDVKD. Spanning cysteine to phenylalanine, the CDR3 consists of 14 amino acids. Just CDR3 DNA is preserved here, 42 bases in frame from base 1. Trimming at the junction amounts to 3 bases on V and 3 bases on J, and the germline ends lie 8 bases apart. The TCR beta CDR3 regions were amplified from RNA transcripts. For the first round of RT-PCR on the TCR CDR3, the HTBI primer set was used together with the Qiagen OneStep RT-PCR kit. The libraries were constructed in a second round of multiplex PCR and then size-selected and purified. Libraries were sequenced paired-end with 100 bp reads on an Illumina HiSeq2000. The source study handled its data this way. SOAPnuke was used to process the raw data, removing reads that contained adapters or uncalled bases, had a mean Phred below 15, or lacked an exact match to the constant primer or identifier. High-quality paired reads were merged with COPE v1.2.5, and unique nucleotide sequences were defined as clonotypes. MiTCR v1.1 was used to align the clonotypes against IMGT TRBV, TRBD and TRBJ reference segments. The analysis included only V-J combinations with a frequency above 0.0001, which together covered approximately 99% of the repertoires. The TCS score was defined as F50 (clonal expansion) divided by E x V (chaos), with BLOSUM62-based TCRdist calculated between CDR3 peptides within each V-J. Welch's t-statistics and random forest reduced 500 to 650 V-J features to about 13, which were used in a naive Bayes classifier (R e1071). The Morisita-Horn index was used to measure how similar the thyroid and blood repertoires were. The public reads were quality trimmed at Q25 with fastp and then assembled into clones with MiXCR by TCRdb, keeping productive beta chains. Records with the same CDR3 protein are collapsed into one entry carrying the most frequent genes and DNA. It is TCRdb's table, rather than the study itself, that gives the V and J calls and clone size. The sample records roughly 510,000 distinct CDR3 sequences, over 35% of which are singletons. The top ten constitute about 45% of the sample.

This TCR was recovered from an adult woman with Graves' disease, either hyperthyroidism or ophthalmopathy (not recorded which). Sequencing was done on a sample of peripheral blood or thyroid tissue (not recorded which). The chain links TRBV24-1 with TRBJ1-5; perhaps TRBD1 is the D gene, with 5 bases matching. The sequenced DNA: TGTGCCACCAGTGATGGGGCTCTCAATCAGCCCCAGCATTTT. This yields the protein CATSDGALNQPQHF.